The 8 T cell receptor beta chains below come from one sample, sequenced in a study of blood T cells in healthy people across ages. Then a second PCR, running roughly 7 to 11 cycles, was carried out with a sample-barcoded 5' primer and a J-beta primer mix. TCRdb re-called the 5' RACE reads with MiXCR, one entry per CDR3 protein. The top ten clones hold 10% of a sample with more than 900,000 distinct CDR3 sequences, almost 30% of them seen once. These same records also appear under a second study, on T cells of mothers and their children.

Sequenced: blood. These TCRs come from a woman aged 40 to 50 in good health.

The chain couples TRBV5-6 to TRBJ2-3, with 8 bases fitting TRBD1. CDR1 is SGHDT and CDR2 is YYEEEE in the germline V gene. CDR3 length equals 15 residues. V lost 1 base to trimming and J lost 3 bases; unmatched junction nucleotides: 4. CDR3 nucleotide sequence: TGTGCCAGCAGCTTGAGACAGGGGATGACAGATACGCAGTATTTT. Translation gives CASSLRQGMTDTQYF.

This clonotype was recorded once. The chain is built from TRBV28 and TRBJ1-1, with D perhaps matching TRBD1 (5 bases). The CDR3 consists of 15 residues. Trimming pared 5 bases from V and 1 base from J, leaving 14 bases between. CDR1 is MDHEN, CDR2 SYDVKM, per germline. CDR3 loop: CASSVPGTGNTEAFF. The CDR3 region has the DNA TGTGCCAGCAGTGTCCCCGGGACGGGGAACACTGAAGCTTTCTTT.

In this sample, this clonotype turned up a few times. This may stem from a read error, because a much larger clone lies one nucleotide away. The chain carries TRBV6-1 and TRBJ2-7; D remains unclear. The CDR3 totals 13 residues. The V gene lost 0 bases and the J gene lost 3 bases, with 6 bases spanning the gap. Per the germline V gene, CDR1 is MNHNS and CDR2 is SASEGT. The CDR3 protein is CASSEAFCYEQYF. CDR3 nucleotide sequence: TGTGCCAGCAGTGAAGCATTCTGCTACGAGCAGTACTTC.

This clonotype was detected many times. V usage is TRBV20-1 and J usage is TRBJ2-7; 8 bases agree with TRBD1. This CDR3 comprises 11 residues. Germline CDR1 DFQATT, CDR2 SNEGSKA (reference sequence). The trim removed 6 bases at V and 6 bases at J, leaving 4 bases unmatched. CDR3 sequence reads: CSATDRGEQYF. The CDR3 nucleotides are TGCAGTGCCACTGACAGGGGCGAGCAGTACTTC.

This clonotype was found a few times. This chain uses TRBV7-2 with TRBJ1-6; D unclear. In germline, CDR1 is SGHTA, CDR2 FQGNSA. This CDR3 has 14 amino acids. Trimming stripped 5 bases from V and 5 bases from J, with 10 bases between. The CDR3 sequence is CASSLKGNNSPLHF. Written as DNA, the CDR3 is TGTGCCAGCAGCCTTAAGGGTAATAATTCACCCCTCCACTTT.

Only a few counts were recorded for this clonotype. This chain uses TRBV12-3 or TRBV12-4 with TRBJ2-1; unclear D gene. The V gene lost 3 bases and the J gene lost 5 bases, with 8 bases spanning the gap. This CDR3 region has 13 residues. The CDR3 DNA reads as TGTGCCAGCAGTTTGTCACAGCACAATGAGCAGTTCTTC. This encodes CASSLSQHNEQFF.

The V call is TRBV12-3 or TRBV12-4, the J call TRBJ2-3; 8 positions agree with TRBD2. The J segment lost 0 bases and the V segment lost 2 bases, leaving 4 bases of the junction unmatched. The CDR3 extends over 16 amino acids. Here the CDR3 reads CASSLQLAGSTDTQYF. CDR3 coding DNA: TGTGCCAGCAGTTTACAATTAGCGGGGAGCACAGATACGCAGTATTTT.

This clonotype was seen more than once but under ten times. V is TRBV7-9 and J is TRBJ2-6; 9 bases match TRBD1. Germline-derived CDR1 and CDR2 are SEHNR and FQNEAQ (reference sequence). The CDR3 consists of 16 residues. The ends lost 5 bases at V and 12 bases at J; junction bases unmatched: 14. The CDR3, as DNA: TGTGCCAGCAGCACTCATGGACAGGGGATGAGGGGCGTCCTGACTTTC. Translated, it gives CASSTHGQGMRGVLTF.